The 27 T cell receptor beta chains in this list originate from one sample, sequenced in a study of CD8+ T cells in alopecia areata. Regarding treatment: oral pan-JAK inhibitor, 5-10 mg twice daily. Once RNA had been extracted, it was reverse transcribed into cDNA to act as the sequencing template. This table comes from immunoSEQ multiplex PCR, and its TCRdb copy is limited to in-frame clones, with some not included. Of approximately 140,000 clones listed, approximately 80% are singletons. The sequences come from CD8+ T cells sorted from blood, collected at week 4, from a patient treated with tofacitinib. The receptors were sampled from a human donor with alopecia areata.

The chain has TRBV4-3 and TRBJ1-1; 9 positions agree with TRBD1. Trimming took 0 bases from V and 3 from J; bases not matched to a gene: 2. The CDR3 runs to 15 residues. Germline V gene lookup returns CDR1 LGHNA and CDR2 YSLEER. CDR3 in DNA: TGCGCCAGCAGCCAAGAACAGGGGGCATACACTGAAGCTTTCTTT. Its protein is CASSQEQGAYTEAFF.

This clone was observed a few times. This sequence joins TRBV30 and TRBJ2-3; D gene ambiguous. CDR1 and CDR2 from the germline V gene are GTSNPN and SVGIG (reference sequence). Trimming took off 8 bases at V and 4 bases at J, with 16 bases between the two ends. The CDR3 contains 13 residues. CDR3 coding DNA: TGTGCCAGTAGTCCGTCGAGTCCAGATACGCAGTATTTT. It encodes CASSPSSPDTQYF.

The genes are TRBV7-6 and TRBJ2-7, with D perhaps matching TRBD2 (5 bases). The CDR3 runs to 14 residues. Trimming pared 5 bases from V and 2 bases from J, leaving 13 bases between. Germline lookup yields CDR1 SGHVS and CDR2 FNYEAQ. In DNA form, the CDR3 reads TGTGCCAGCAGCCTTGGACGGGAAGCCTACGAGCAGTACTTC. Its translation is CASSLGREAYEQYF.

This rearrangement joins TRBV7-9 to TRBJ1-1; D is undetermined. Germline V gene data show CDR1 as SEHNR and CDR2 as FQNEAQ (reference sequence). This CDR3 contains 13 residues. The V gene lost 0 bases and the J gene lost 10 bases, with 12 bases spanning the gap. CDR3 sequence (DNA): TGTGCCAGCAGCTTAGCAGGGAACGTCGGAGCTTTCTTT. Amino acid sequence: CASSLAGNVGAFF.

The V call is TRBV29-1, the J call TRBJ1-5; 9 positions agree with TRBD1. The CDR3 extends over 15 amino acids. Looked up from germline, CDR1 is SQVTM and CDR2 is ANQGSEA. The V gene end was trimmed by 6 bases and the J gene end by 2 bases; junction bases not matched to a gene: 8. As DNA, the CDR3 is TGCAGCGTCTCACAAGGGGACAGGGGCAATCAGCCCCAGCATTTT. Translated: CSVSQGDRGNQPQHF. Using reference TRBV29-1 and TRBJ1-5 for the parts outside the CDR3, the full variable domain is SAVISQKPSRDICQRGTSLTIQCQVDSQVTMMFWYRQQPGQSLTLIATANQGSEATYESGFVIDKFPISRPNLTFSTLTVSNMSPEDSSIYLCSVSQGDRGNQPQHFGDGTRLSIL.

CDR3 nucleotides: TGTGCCAGCAGGAAAACTCTACAAGAGACCCAGTACTTC. This sequence encodes CASRKTLQETQYF. The genes are TRBV7-9 and TRBJ2-5, with D unresolved. Trimming pared 6 bases from V and 2 bases from J, leaving 10 bases between. This CDR3 is built from 13 residues. CDR1 is SEHNR and CDR2 is FQNEAQ in the germline V gene (reference sequence).

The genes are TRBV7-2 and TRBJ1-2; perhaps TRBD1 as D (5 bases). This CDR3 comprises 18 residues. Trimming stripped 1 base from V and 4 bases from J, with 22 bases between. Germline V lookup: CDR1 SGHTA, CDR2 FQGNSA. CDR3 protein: CASSLGRAGTLPFYGYTF. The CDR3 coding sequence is TGTGCCAGCAGCTTAGGAAGGGCCGGGACGCTACCCTTCTATGGCTACACCTTC. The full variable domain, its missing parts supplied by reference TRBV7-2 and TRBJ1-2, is GAGVSQSPSNKVTEKGKDVELRCDPISGHTALYWYRQSLGQGLEFLIYFQGNSAPDKSGLPSDRFSAERTGGSVSTLTIQRTQQEDSAVYLCASSLGRAGTLPFYGYTFGSGTRLTVV.

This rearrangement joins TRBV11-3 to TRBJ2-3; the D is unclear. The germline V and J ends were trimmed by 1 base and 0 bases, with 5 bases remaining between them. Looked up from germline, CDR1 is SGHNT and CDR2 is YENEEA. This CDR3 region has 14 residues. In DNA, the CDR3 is TGTGCCAGCAGCTTAGCGGTGAGCACAGATACGCAGTATTTT. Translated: CASSLAVSTDTQYF.

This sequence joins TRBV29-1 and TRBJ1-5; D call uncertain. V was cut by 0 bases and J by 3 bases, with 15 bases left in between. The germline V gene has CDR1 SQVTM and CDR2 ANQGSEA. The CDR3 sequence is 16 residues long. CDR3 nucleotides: TGCAGCGTTGAAGACCCATCAGACGACCCCAATCAGCCCCAGCATTTT. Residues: CSVEDPSDDPNQPQHF.

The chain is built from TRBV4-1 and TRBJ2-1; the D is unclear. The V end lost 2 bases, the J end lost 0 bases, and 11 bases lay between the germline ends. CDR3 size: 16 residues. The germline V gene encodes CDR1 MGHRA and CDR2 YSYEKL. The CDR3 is CASSQTRPSSYNEQFF. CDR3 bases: TGCGCCAGCAGCCAAACCCGGCCCAGCTCCTACAATGAGCAGTTCTTC.

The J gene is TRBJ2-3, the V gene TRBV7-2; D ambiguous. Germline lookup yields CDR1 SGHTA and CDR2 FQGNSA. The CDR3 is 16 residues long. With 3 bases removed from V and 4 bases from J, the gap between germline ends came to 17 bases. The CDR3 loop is CASSFRTRSIPDTQYF. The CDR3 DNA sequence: TGTGCCAGCAGCTTTCGGACCCGAAGCATCCCAGATACGCAGTATTTT.

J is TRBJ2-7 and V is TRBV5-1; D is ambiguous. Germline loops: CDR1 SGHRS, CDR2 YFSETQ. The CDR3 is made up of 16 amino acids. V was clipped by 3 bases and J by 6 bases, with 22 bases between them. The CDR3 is CASSSGGVRTFGEQYF. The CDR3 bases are TGCGCCAGCAGCTCCGGTGGTGTGAGGACCTTTGGCGAGCAGTACTTC.

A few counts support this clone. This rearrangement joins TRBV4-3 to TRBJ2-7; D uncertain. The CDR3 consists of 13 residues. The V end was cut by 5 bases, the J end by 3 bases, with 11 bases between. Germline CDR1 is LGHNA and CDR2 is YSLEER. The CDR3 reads CASSGFIGYEQYF. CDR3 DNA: TGCGCCAGCAGCGGGTTCATCGGCTACGAGCAGTACTTC.

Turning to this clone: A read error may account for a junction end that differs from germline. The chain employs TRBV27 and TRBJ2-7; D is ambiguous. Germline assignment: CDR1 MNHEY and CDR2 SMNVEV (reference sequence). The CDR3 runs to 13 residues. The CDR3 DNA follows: TGTGCCAGCAGTTTATCTAATTTCTACGGGCAGTACTTC. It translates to CASSLSNFYGQYF.

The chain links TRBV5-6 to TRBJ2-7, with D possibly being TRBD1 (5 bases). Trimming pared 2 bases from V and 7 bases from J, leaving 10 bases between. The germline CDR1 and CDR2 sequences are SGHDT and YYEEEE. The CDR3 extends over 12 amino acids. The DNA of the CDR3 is TGTGCCAGCAGCTTTCAGGGTGGGGAGCAGTACTTC. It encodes CASSFQGGEQYF. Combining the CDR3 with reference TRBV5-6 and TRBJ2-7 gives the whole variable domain DAGVTQSPTHLIKTRGQQVTLRCSPKSGHDTVSWYQQALGQGPQFIFQYYEEEERQRGNFPDRFSGHQFPNYSSELNVNALLLGDSALYLCASSFQGGEQYFGPGTRLTVT.

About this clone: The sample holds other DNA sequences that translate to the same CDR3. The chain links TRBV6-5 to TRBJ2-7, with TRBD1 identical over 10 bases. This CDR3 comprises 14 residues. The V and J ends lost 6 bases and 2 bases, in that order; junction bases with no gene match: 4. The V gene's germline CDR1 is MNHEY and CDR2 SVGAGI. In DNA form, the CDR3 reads TGTGCCAGCAGCACCGGGACAGGGGCCTACGAGCAGTACTTC. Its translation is CASSTGTGAYEQYF.

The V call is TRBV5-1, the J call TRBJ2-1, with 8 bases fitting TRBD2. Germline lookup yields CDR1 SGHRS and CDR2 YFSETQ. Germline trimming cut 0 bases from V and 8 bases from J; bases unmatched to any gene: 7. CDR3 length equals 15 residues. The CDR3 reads CASSLARGGLHEQFF. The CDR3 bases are TGCGCCAGCAGCTTGGCCCGGGGGGGCCTTCATGAGCAGTTCTTC.

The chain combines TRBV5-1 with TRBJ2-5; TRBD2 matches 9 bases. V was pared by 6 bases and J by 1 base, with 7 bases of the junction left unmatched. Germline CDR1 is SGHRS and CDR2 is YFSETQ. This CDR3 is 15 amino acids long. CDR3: CASNPGLATQETQYF. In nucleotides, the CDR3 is TGCGCCAGCAACCCCGGACTAGCGACCCAAGAGACCCAGTACTTC.

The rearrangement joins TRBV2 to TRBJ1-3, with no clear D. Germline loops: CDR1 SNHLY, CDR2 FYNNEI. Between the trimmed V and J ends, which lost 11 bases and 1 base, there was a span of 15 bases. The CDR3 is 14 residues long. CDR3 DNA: TGTGCCTGTCCCGAGAGGAAATCTGGAAACACCATATATTTT. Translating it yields CACPERKSGNTIYF.

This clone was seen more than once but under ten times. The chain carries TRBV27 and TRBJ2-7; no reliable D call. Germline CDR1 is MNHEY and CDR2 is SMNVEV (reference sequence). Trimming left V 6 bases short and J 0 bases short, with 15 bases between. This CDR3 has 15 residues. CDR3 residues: CASRKDGYSSYEQYF. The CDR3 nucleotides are TGTGCCAGCAGGAAGGACGGCTATAGCTCCTACGAGCAGTACTTC.

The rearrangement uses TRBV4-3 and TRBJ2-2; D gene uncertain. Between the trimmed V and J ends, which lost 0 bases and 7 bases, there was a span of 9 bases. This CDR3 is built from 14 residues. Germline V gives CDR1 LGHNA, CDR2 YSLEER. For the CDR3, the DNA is TGCGCCAGCAGCCAAGAGGGGATCGGCGGGGAGCTGTTTTTT. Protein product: CASSQEGIGGELFF.

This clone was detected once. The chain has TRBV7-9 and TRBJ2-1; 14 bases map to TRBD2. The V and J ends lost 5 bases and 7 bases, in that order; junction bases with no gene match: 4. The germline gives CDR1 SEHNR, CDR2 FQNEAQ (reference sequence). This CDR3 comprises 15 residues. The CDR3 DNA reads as TGTGCCAGCAGCCCGACTAGCGGGGGGGATAATGAGCAGTTCTTC. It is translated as CASSPTSGGDNEQFF. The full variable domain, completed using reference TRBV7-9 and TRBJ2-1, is DTGVSQNPRHKITKRGQNVTFRCDPISEHNRLYWYRQTLGQGPEFLTYFQNEAQLEKSRLLSDRFSAERPKGSFSTLEIQRTEQGDSAMYLCASSPTSGGDNEQFFGPGTRLTVL.

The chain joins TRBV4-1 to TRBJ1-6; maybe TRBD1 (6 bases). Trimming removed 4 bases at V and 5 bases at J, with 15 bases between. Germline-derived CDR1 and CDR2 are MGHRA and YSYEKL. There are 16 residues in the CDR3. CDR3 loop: CASSRVQGSNNSPLHF. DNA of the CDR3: TGCGCCAGCAGCCGTGTCCAGGGGTCCAATAATTCACCCCTCCACTTT.

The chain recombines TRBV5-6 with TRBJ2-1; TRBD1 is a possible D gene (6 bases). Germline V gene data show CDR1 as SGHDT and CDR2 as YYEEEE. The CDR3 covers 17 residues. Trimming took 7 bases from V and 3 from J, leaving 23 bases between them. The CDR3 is CASSASLGQGNYNEQFF. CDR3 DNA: TGTGCCAGCTCCGCCAGCTTAGGGCAGGGGAACTACAATGAGCAGTTCTTC.

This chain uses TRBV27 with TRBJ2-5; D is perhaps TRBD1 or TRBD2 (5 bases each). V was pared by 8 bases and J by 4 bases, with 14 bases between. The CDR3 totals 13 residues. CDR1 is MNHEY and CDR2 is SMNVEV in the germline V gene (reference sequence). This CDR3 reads CASWSPGRETQYF. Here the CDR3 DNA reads TGTGCCAGCTGGTCGCCAGGGAGAGAGACCCAGTACTTC.

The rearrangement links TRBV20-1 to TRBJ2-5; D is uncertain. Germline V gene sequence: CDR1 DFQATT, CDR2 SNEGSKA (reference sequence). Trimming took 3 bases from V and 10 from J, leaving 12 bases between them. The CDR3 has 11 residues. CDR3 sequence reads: CSARPKEVQYF. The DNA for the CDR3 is TGCAGTGCTAGGCCCAAGGAAGTCCAGTACTTC.

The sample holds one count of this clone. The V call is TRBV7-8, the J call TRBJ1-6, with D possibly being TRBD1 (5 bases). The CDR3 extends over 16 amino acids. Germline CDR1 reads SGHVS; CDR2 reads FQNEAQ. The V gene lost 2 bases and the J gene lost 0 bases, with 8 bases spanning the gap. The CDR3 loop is CASSLPGSSYNSPLHF. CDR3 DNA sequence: TGTGCCAGCAGCTTACCAGGGAGCTCCTATAATTCACCCCTCCACTTT. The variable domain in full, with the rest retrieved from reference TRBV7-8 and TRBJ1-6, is GAGVSQSPRYKVAKRGQDVALRCDPISGHVSLFWYQQALGQGPEFLTYFQNEAQLDKSGLPSDRFFAERPEGSVSTLKIQRTQQEDSAVYLCASSLPGSSYNSPLHFGNGTRLTVT.